This T cell receptor (beta chain) was documented in a study of response to subunit inactivated influenza vaccine. Study conclusions and caveats: The authors proposed limited new T cell recruitment per seasonal influenza vaccination.

Each CDR3 protein is one row after TCRdb ran MiXCR on the RT-PCR reads. The data contain about 780,000 distinct CDR3 sequences, approximately 17% of them seen just once; the ten biggest clones take up roughly 11%. This clonotype was counted between two and nine times. The target antigen is unknown. From germline, CDR1 is MDHEN and CDR2 SYDVKM. Losses at the gene ends were 1 base for V and 6 bases for J; bases not matched to a gene: 6. The CDR3 is 15 residues long. The sample consisted of PBMCs from blood, taken about 5 days after vaccination. The sequence was obtained from a man aged 50 or older who received an inactivated influenza vaccine. The gene calls are TRBV28 and TRBJ1-2; 9 positions agree with TRBD1. This CDR3 reads CASSLLSGDRDGYTF. Here the CDR3 DNA reads TGTGCCAGCAGTTTATTATCCGGGGACAGGGATGGCTACACCTTC.